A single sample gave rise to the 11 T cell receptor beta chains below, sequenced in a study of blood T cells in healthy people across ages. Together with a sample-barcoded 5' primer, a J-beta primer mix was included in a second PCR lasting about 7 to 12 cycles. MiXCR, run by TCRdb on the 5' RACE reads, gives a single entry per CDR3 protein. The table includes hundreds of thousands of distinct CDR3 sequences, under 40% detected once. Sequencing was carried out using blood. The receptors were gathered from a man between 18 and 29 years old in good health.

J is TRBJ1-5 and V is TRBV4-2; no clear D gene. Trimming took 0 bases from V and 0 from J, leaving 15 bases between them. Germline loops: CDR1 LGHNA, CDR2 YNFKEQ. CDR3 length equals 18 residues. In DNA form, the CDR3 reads TGTGCCAGCAGCCAAGAGGTCCCATCCGGATATAGCAATCAGCCCCAGCATTTT. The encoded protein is CASSQEVPSGYSNQPQHF.

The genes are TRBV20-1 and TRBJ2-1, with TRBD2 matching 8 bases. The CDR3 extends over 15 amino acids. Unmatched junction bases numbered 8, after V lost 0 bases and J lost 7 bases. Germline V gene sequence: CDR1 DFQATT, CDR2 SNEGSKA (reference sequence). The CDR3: CSARDHAGGGNEQFF. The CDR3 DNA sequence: TGCAGTGCTAGAGATCATGCGGGGGGAGGGAATGAGCAGTTCTTC.

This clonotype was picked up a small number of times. CDR3 residues: CSVGGWTGELFF. Written as DNA, the CDR3 is TGCAGCGTGGGGGGGTGGACCGGGGAGCTGTTTTTT. The chain couples TRBV29-1 to TRBJ2-2, with TRBD2 matching 7 bases. After removal of 6 bases from V and 5 bases from J, the junction contained 3 bases not matched to a gene. CDR1 SQVTM and CDR2 ANQGSEA come from the germline V gene. The CDR3 extends over 12 amino acids.

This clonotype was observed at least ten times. Here the CDR3 reads CSVEVMFDRLPGKNIQYF. In nucleotides, the CDR3 is TGCAGCGTTGAAGTAATGTTCGACAGATTACCCGGAAAAAACATTCAGTACTTC. The chain is built from TRBV29-1 and TRBJ2-4; D possibly corresponds to TRBD1 (5 bases). CDR1 is SQVTM and CDR2 is ANQGSEA in the germline V gene. This CDR3 has 18 amino acids. V gave up 1 base and J gave up 4 bases, with 23 bases separating them.

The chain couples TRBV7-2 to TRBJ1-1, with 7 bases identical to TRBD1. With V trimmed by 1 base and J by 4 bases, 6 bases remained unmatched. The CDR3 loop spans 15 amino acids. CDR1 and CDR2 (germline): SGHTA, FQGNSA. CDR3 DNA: TGTGCCAGCAGCTTAGGCGGGTCAGGGGGCACTGAAGCTTTCTTT. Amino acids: CASSLGGSGGTEAFF.

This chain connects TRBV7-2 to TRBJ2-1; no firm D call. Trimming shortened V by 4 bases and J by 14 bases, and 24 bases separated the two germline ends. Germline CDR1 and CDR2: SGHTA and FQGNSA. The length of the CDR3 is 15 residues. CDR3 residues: CASSSLSSGPRNKFF. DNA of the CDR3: TGTGCCAGCAGCTCCCTCTCGTCCGGGCCCAGAAACAAGTTCTTC.

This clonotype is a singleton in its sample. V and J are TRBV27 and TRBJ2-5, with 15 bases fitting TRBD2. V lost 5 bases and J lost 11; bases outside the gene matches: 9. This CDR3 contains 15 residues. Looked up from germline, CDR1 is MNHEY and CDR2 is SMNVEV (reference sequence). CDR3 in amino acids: CASSPGLAGGHEQYF. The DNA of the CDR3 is TGTGCCAGCAGTCCCGGACTAGCGGGGGGGCATGAGCAGTACTTC.

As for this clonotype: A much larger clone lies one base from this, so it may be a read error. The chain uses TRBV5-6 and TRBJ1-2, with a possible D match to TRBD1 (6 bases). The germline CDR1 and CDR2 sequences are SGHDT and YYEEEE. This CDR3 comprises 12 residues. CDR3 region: CASSRDRQGCTF. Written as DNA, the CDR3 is TGTGCCAGCAGCAGAGACAGGCAGGGCTGCACCTTC.

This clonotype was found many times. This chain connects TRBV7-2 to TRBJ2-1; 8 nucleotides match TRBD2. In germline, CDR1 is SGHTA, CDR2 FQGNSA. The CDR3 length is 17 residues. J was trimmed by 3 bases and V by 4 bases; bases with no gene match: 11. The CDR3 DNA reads TGTGCCAGCAGCTCCCCGGGGGGGATTACTAGCTACAATGAGCAGTTCTTC. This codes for CASSSPGGITSYNEQFF.

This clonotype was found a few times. CDR3 in DNA: TGTGCCATTCAAGGAGGTACCAGTGAGACCCAGTACTTC. As protein: CAIQGGTSETQYF. The rearrangement uses TRBV6-2 or TRBV6-3 and TRBJ2-5; TRBD2 is a possible D gene (5 bases). Germline loops: CDR1 MNHEY, CDR2 SVGEGT. Trimming cost V 10 bases and J 5 bases, with 17 bases left between them. CDR3 size: 13 residues.

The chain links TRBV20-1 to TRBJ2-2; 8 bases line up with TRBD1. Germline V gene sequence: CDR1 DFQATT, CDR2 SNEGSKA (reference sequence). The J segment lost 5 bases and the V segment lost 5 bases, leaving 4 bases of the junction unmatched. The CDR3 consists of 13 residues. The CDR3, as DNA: TGCAGTGCTCCAGGACAGGGTACCGGGGAGCTGTTTTTT. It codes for CSAPGQGTGELFF.